This T cell receptor beta chain was recovered during a study of T cell responses to AZD1222 COVID-19 vaccine. Trimming pared 8 bases from V and 2 bases from J, leaving 21 bases between. CDR1 and CDR2 from the germline V gene are MNHEY and SMNVEV (reference sequence). This CDR3 spans 17 amino acids. Overall study results and limits: Repertoire samples came only from after the peak T cell response. Dominant CD4 TCR responses targeted spike regions 160-218 and 743-854. Spike-specific TCR breadth and depth grew following two AZD1222 doses. Only 5 or 6 people who got AZD1222 tested seropositive at baseline.

As regards this clone: Its antigen is unidentified.

The protocol was immunoSEQ multiplex PCR, while the TCRdb copy is restricted to in-frame clones and leaves out a portion. The sample gives around 160,000 clones, about 90% of which show up once; roughly 3.8% is in the top ten. The TCR was taken from an adult who received the AZD1222 COVID-19 vaccine. This chain connects TRBV27 to TRBJ1-4, with D possibly TRBD1 on 5 matching bases. Specimen: peripheral blood, collected 28 days after the second AZD1222 dose. CDR3 bases: TGTGCCAGCCACCGGGACGGATCGTCCCTCACTAATGAAAAACTGTTTTTT. It specifies CASHRDGSSLTNEKLFF.